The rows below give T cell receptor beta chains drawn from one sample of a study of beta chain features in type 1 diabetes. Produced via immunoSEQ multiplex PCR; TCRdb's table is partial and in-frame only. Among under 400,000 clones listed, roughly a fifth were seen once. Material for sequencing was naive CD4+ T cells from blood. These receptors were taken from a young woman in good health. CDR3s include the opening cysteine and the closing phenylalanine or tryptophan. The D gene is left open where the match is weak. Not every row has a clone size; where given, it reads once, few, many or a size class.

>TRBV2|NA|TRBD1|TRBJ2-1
TGTGCCAGTGGACAGGGAATTTCCTACAATGAGCAGTTCTTC
CASGQGISYNEQFF
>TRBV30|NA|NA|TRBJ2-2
TGTGCCTGGAGTGGAACAGTGGGGGGTGCCGGGGAGCTGTTTTTT
CAWSGTVGGAGELFF
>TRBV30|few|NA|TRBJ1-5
TGTGCCTGGAGGGGCGGACTGTATAGCAATCAGCCCCAGCATTTT
CAWRGGLYSNQPQHF
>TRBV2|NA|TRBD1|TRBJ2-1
TGTGCCAGCCTCAGGGACAGCTCCTACAATGAGCAGTTCTTC
CASLRDSSYNEQFF
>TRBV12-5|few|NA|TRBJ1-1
TGTGCTAGTGGTTTGGGACGGGAACGAGCTTTCTTT
CASGLGRERAFF
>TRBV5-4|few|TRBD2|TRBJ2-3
TGTGCCAGCAGCTTCGCGACTAGCGGGGGGGCTGAAGATACGCAGTATTTT
CASSFATSGGAEDTQYF
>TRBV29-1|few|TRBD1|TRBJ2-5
TGCAGCGTTGCCACCGGGACAGGGGAAGAGACCCAGTACTTC
CSVATGTGEETQYF
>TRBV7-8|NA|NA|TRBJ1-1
TGTGCCAGCAGCTTAGCCAGGGGCACTGAAGCTTTCTTT
CASSLARGTEAFF
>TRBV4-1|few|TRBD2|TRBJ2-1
TGCGCCAGCAGCCAATTCGCGGGAGGAGGCTACAATGAGCAGTTCTTC
CASSQFAGGGYNEQFF
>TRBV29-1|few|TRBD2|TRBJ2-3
TGCAGCGGTTGGAGCGGGGGTCCAGATACGCAGTATTTT
CSGWSGGPDTQYF
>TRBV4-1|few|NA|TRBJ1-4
TGCGCCAGCAGCCAAGGAATAGTCGAAAAACTGTTTTTT
CASSQGIVEKLFF
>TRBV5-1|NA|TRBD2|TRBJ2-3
TGCGCCAGCAGCCTTAGCTCTAGCGGGAGCACAGATACGCAGTATTTT
CASSLSSSGSTDTQYF
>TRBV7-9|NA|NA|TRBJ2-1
TGTGCCAGCAGCCGAATCCCAGTTGTCTTC
CASSRIPVVF
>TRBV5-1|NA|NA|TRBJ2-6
TGCGCCAGCAGCAAACAGGCCTCCTCTGGGGCCAACGTCCTGACTTTC
CASSKQASSGANVLTF
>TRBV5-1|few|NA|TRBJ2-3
TGCGCCAGCAGCTTTCAGGGCGGGGTTTCTACAGATACGCAGTATTTT
CASSFQGGVSTDTQYF
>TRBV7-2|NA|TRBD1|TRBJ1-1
TGTGCCAGCAGTCCAAACCGGGACAGCCTACGTGAAGCTTTCTTT
CASSPNRDSLREAFF
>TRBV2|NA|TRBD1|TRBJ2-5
TGTGCCAGCAATGGGGGACAGGGGAGGTTAGAGACCCAGTACTTC
CASNGGQGRLETQYF
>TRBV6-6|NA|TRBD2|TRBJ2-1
TGTGCCAGCAGTCTGGGACTAGCGCTGAATGAGCAGTTCTTC
CASSLGLALNEQFF
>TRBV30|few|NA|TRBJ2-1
TGTGCCTGGAGTGTCCGGGGATCTTTAGGGACCTACAATGAGCAGTTCTTC
CAWSVRGSLGTYNEQFF
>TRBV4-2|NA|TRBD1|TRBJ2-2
TGTGCCAGCAACCAACAGGGGACGAACACCGGGGAGCTGTTTTTT
CASNQQGTNTGELFF
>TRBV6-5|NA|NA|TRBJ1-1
TGTGCCAGCTTGATTCGGGGTCAAGCTTTCTTT
CASLIRGQAFF
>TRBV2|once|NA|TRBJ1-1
TGTGCCGGCAGACGGGAATTGAACACTGAAGCTTTCTTT
CAGRRELNTEAFF
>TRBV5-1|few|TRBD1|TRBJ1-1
TGCGCCAGCAGCTTGGCCGGGACAGGGACCATGAACACTGAAGCTTTCTTT
CASSLAGTGTMNTEAFF
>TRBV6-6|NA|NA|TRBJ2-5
TGTGCCAGCAGTTACCGGACGGGAACCGTACAAGAGACCCAGTACTTC
CASSYRTGTVQETQYF
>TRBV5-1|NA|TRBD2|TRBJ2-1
TGCGCCAGCACGGCTCTTAGCGGGGCGGACAATGAGCAGTTCTTC
CASTALSGADNEQFF
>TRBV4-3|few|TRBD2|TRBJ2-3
TGCGCCAGCAGCCAAGCTACTAGCGGGGTTGGAGATACGCAGTATTTT
CASSQATSGVGDTQYF
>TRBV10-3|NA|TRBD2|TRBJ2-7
TGTGCCAGCGCCTCGGCTAGCGGACCGACCTACGAGCAGTACTTC
CASASASGPTYEQYF
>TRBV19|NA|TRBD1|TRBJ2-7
TGTGCCAGTGGGACAGGGAGAATTTACGAGCAGTACTTC
CASGTGRIYEQYF
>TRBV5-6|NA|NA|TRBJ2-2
TGTGCCAGCTCGCCTGCTTGGGGCGTAGCAGACGGCACCGGGGAGCTGTTTTTT
CASSPAWGVADGTGELFF
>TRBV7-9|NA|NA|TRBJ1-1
TGTGCCAGCAGCACCCGTCGGGGGGCTAACACTGAAGCTTTCTTT
CASSTRRGANTEAFF
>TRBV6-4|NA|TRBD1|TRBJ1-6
TGTGCCAGCAGTGACTCGGGGACAGGCAATTCACCCCTCCACTTT
CASSDSGTGNSPLHF
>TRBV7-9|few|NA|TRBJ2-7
TGTGCCAGCAGCCCTGGGGCCACGATCTACGAGCAGTACTTC
CASSPGATIYEQYF
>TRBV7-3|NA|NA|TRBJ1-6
TGTGCCAGCAGCTCCGCGGGGGGACGACCCCTCCACTTT
CASSSAGGRPLHF
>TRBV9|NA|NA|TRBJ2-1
TGTGCCAGCAGCGTCGGACAAGGCTTTTACAATGAGCAGTTCTTC
CASSVGQGFYNEQFF
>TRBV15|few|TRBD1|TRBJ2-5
TGTGCCACCAGCGGCGGCAGGGGGCTGAGAAAGACCCAGTACTTC
CATSGGRGLRKTQYF
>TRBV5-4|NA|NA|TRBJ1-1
TGTGCCAGCAGGGGCCCCTTAGGCGCGAACACTGAAGCTTTCTTT
CASRGPLGANTEAFF
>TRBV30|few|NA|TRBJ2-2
TGTGCCTGGCTGGGGACTGCGAACACCGGGGAGCTGTTTTTT
CAWLGTANTGELFF
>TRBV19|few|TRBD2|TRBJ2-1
TGTGCCAGTAAAGCTAGCGGGAGCAATGAGCAGTTCTTC
CASKASGSNEQFF
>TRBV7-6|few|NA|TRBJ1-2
TGTGCCAGCAGCTTAGGGGGCGTTCAGTATGGCTACACCTTC
CASSLGGVQYGYTF
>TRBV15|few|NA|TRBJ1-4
TGTGCCACCAGCAGAGATCAGCGGGGTGCTAATGAAAAACTGTTTTTT
CATSRDQRGANEKLFF
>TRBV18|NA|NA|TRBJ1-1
TGTGCCAGCTCATTTAATGGACCAGGGCTGAACACTGAAGCTTTCTTT
CASSFNGPGLNTEAFF
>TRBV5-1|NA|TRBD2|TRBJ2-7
TGCGCCAGCAGCTTGAGGGCAGCGACTAGCAGGAGCTCCTACGAGCAGTACTTC
CASSLRAATSRSSYEQYF
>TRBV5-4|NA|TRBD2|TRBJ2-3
TGTGCCAGCAGCTTGCGGGCGGGAGCGTCAGATACGCAGTATTTT
CASSLRAGASDTQYF
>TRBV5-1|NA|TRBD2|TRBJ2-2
TGCGCCAGCAGCTTGTTCGGGGGGAAGGACACCGGGGAGCTGTTTTTT
CASSLFGGKDTGELFF
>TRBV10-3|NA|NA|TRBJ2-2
TGTGCCATCATCGGGAGTTATCCCGGGGAGCTGTTTTTT
CAIIGSYPGELFF
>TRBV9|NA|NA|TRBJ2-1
TGTGCCAGCAGCGTAGGCGGGCCCATCTCCTACAATGAGCAGTTCTTC
CASSVGGPISYNEQFF
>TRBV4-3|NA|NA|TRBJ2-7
TGCGCCAGCAGCCAAGATTTGCGGGGCTACTACGAGCAGTACTTC
CASSQDLRGYYEQYF
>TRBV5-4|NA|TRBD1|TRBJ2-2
TGTGCCAGCAGCTGGGACAGCCTAAGATCGAACACCGGGGAGCTGTTTTTT
CASSWDSLRSNTGELFF